The text below deals with one T cell receptor beta chain. V was pared by 5 bases and J by 5 bases, with 8 bases of the junction left unmatched. CDR1 and CDR2 (germline): MNHNY, SVGAGI (reference sequence). The CDR3 has 15 amino acids. The data originate from a study of a mutant IDH1 vaccine in newly diagnosed glioma. Overall study context: Treated patients had a mean age of about 38 years and a roughly 60% male, about 40% female split. Patients arrived already treated with radiotherapy, temozolomide, or both, most having had both.

Time point meaning: baseline, week 1 (first vaccination visit). Noted treatment: pre-vaccination baseline after standard-of-care therapy. The donor cohort comprised cases of new WHO grade 3 or 4 IDH1-mutant, ATRX-lost astrocytoma. Assay: immunoSEQ multiplex PCR; the TCRdb copy retains only in-frame clones and omits some. The sample shows around 67,000 clones, more than 70% of them seen only once. The chain links TRBV6-6 to TRBJ1-5; 8 nucleotides align to TRBD1. This TCR came from a woman younger than 35 with glioma. Some clones in this sample may be carry-over from other donors' samples. Sequencing used peripheral blood mononuclear cells (PBMCs), obtained from a glioma patient treated with radiotherapy, temozolomide or both. The chain's CDR3 is CASSDLQGAHQPQHF. The CDR3 DNA reads TGTGCCAGCAGTGATTTGCAGGGGGCCCATCAGCCCCAGCATTTT.